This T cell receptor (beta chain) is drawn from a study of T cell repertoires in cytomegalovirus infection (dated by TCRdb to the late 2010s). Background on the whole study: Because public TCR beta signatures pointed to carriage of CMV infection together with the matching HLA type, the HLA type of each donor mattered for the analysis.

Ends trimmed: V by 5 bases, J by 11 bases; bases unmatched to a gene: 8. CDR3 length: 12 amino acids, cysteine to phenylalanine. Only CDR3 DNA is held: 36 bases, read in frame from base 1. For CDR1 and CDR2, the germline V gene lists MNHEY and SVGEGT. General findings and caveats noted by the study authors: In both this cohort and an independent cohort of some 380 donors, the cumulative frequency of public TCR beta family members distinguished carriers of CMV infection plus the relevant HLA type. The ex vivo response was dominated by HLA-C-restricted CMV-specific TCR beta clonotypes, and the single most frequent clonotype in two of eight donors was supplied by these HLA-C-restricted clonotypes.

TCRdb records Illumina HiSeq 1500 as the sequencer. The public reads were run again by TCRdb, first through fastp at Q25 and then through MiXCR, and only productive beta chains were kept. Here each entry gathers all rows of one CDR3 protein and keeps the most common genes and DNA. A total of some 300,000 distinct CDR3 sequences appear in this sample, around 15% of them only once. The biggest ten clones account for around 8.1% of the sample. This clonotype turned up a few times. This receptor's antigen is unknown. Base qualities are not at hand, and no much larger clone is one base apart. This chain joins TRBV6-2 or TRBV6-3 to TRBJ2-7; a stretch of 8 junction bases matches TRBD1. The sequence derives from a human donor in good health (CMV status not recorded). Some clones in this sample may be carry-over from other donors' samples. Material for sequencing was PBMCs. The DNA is TGTGCCAGCAGTCAAACCTTACAGGGGGAGTACTTC. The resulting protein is CASSQTLQGEYF.